These 5 T cell receptor beta chains came from one sample sequenced in a study of blood T cell repertoires in COVID-19. Clones were read by immunoSEQ multiplex PCR, and TCRdb kept only the in-frame ones, dropping some. The sample holds about 330,000 clones, over 80% seen once. The sample consisted of peripheral blood. These receptors came from a man aged 30 to 39 with COVID-19, enrolled during active disease.

This rearrangement joins TRBV6-1 to TRBJ2-7; 9 positions agree with TRBD2. Germline values: CDR1 MNHNS, CDR2 SASEGT. The CDR3 loop spans 15 amino acids. Trimming removed 3 bases from V and 3 bases from J; junction bases left unmatched: 6. The CDR3 nucleotides are TGTGCCAGCAGTGAGTTAGCAGCGGGAGGCTACGAGCAGTACTTC. Protein product: CASSELAAGGYEQYF.

The rearrangement uses TRBV18 and TRBJ1-5, with a possible D match to TRBD1 (6 bases). The CDR3 length is 15 residues. The V gene lost 6 bases and the J gene lost 9 bases, with 21 bases spanning the gap. Germline lookup yields CDR1 KGHSH and CDR2 LQKENI. The CDR3 DNA reads as TGTGCCAGCTCCGACCGGGACAAGGAGTTGTGGCCCCAGCATTTT. Translating it yields CASSDRDKELWPQHF.

The CDR3: CASSFGRGSSPLHF. The CDR3 region has the DNA TGTGCCAGCAGTTTCGGCAGGGGGTCGTCACCCCTCCACTTT. The chain combines TRBV27 with TRBJ1-6; 7 bases agree with TRBD1. The germline V gene encodes CDR1 MNHEY and CDR2 SMNVEV (reference sequence). V gave up 3 bases and J gave up 10 bases; unmatched junction bases: 6. The CDR3 consists of 14 residues.

The chain links TRBV5-6 to TRBJ2-6; D remains ambiguous. The length of the CDR3 is 15 residues. The V gene's germline CDR1 is SGHDT and CDR2 YYEEEE. Deletions cut 4 bases from V and 2 bases from J, with 10 bases between. DNA of the CDR3: TGTGCCAGCAGCCTCTTGGCAGCTGGGGCCAACGTCCTGACTTTC. It encodes CASSLLAAGANVLTF.

The chain uses TRBV12-5 and TRBJ2-3, with TRBD1 identical over 8 bases. This CDR3 is 15 amino acids long. Germline V lookup: CDR1 LGHNT, CDR2 FRNRAP. With 6 bases clipped from V and 3 bases from J, the junction kept 8 bases outside the gene matches. The CDR3 region has the DNA TGTGCTAGTGGCCCCGGACAGGGAAGAACAGATACGCAGTATTTT. It encodes CASGPGQGRTDTQYF.